The TCR beta chain under discussion was sequenced for a study of OX40 agonist ivuxolimab in advanced cancers. Background on the study: Head and neck, renal cell, melanoma or hepatocellular carcinoma were the cancers that dose-escalation patients had. General study findings and limits: The expanded peripheral T cells' antigen specificity was not determined.

The table came from immunoSEQ multiplex PCR; TCRdb's copy has only in-frame clones and leaves some out. The table includes tens of thousands of clones, 90% to 95% detected once. As to this clone: Its antigen is as yet unknown.

This CDR3 is 14 amino acids long. CDR1 MDHEN and CDR2 SYDVKM come from the germline V gene. Trimming left V 7 bases short and J 2 bases short, with 15 bases between. The rearrangement links TRBV28 to TRBJ2-7, with a tentative D call TRBD2 (6 bases). The sequence was obtained from an adult with an advanced solid tumor such as melanoma, head and neck, liver or kidney cancer. The sample here was CD4+ or CD8+ T cells sorted from blood, taken in a trial of the OX40 agonist ivuxolimab. CDR3 nucleotide sequence: TGTGCCAGCACCGTGGCGGGACCCCCCTACGAGCAGTACTTC. It is translated as CASTVAGPPYEQYF.